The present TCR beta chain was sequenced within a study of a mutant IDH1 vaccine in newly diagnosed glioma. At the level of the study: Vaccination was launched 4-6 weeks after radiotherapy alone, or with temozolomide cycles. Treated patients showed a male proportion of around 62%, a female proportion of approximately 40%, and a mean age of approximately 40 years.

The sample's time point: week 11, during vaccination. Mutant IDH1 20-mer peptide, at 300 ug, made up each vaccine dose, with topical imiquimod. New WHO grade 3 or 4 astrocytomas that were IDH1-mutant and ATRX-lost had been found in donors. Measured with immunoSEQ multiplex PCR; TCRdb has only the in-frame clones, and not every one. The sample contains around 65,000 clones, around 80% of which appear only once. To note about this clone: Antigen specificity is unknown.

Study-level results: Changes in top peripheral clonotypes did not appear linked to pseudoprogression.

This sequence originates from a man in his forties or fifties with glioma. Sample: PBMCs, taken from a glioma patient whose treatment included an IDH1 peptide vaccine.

The CDR3 loop is CASSLAAGSQAFF. The CDR3 region has the DNA TGTGCCAGCAGCTTAGCGGCGGGGTCCCAAGCTTTCTTT. V gene TRBV7-9 combines with J gene TRBJ1-1; D call uncertain. The V end was cut by 0 bases, the J end by 9 bases, with 11 bases between. This CDR3 spans 13 amino acids. Germline V CDR1 and CDR2: SEHNR, FQNEAQ (reference sequence).